This TCR beta chain was recovered during a study of control samples from healthy donors and cancer patients. Trimming removed 6 bases from V and 1 base from J; junction bases left unmatched: 4. The CDR3 is made up of 14 amino acids. Germline V CDR1 and CDR2: SEHNR, FQNEAQ (reference sequence). This clone has just a few counts. TCRdb keeps only in-frame clones here, not all; method: immunoSEQ multiplex PCR. The sample yields about 85,000 clones, approximately 91% seen once. The chain combines TRBV7-9 with TRBJ1-1; TRBD1 agrees at 8 bases. The TCR originated in a woman aged 60-75 years in good health. Input material: blood. The CDR3 region is CASREDRENTEAFF. The CDR3 DNA sequence: TGTGCCAGCAGAGAGGACAGGGAGAACACTGAAGCTTTCTTT.